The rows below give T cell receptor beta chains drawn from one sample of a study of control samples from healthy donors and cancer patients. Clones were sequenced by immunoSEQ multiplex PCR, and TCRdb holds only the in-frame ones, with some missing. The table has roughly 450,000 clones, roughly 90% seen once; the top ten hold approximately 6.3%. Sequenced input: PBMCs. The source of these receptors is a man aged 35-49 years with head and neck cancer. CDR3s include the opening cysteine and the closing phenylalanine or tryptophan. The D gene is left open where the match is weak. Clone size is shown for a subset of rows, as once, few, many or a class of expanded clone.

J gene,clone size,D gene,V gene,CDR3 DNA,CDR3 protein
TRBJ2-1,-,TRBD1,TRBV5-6,TGTGCCAGCAGCGTCGGACAGGGGGCCGTCAATGAGCAGTTCTTC,CASSVGQGAVNEQFF
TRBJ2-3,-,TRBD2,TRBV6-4,TGTGCCAGCAGCCTACAAGCGGGAGCATCAGATACGCAGTATTTT,CASSLQAGASDTQYF
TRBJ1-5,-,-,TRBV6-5,TGTGCCAGCAGTTACTCGTACGGAAATAATCAGCCCCAGCATTTT,CASSYSYGNNQPQHF
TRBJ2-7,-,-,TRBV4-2,TGTGCCAGCAGCCAAGATGGTGCGGGCGGAGCCTACGAGCAGTACTTC,CASSQDGAGGAYEQYF
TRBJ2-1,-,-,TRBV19,TGTGCCAGTAGTCCAGGGGCTGGTGAGCAGTTCTTC,CASSPGAGEQFF
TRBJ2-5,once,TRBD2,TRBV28,TGTGCCAGCACGGGGGGATGGGAGACCCAGTACTTC,CASTGGWETQYF
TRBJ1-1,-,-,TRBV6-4,TGTGCCACCAAGGGGGACATGAACACTGAAGCTTTCTTT,CATKGDMNTEAFF
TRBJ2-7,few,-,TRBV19,TGTGCCAGTAGTTGGGAGTACAGTTTCACCTACGAGCAGTACTTC,CASSWEYSFTYEQYF
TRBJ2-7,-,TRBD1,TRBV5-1,TGCGCCAGCAGCTTGGAAGGACAGGGGAACTACGAGCAGTACTTC,CASSLEGQGNYEQYF
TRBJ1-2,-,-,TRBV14,TGTGCCAGCAGCCAAGCGGACAACTATGGCTACACCTTC,CASSQADNYGYTF
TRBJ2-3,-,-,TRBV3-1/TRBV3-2,TGTGCCAGCAGCCAAGACGGGCAGCCCACAGATACGCAGTATTTT,CASSQDGQPTDTQYF
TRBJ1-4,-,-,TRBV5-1,TGCGCCAGCAGCGGGGAGACTAATGAAAAACTGTTTTTT,CASSGETNEKLFF
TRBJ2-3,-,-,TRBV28,TGTGCCAGCAGTTTGATAGGCAGCACAGATACGCAGTATTTT,CASSLIGSTDTQYF
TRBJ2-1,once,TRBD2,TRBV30,TGTGCCGGGAGCGGGGAAGTCGATGAGCAGTTCTTC,CAGSGEVDEQFF
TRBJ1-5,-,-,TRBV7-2,TGTGCCAGCAGCTTAGGAGGGCGCAGCAATCAGCCCCAGCATTTT,CASSLGGRSNQPQHF
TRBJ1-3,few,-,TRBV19,TGTGCCAGTAGTAGGGGACGGGACTCTGGAAACACCATATATTTT,CASSRGRDSGNTIYF
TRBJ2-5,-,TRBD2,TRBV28,TGTGCCAGCACCACCCGGGGGGGCTGGGAGACCCAGTACTTC,CASTTRGGWETQYF
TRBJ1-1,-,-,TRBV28,TGTGCCAGTACACGGATGAACACTGAAGCTTTCTTT,CASTRMNTEAFF
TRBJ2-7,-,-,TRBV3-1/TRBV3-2,TGTGCCAGCAGCCAAGGTGCGGGGTACGAGCAGTACTTC,CASSQGAGYEQYF
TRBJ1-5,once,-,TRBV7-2,TGTGCCAGCAGCTTAGATTGGACAGCTAATCAGCCCCAGCATTTT,CASSLDWTANQPQHF
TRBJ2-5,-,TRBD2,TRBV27,TGTGCCAGCAGTTTATATTGGGGGGGGGATGAGACCCAGTACTTC,CASSLYWGGDETQYF
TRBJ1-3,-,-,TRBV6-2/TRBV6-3,TGTGCCAGCAGTCGACCGGCCGTGTCTGGAAACACCATATATTTT,CASSRPAVSGNTIYF
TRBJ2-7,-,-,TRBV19,TGTGCCAGTAGTACCCCCCTCAAAAGTCACGAGCAGTACTTC,CASSTPLKSHEQYF
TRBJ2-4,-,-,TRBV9,TGTGCCAGCAGCGTAAAAGGGGCAGGATCAAACATTCAGTACTTC,CASSVKGAGSNIQYF
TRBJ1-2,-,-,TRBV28,TGTGCCAGCAGTTTTGTGGGAGGCTACACCTTC,CASSFVGGYTF
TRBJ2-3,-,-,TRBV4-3,TGCGCCAGCAGCCAAGGTAGTGCTACAGATACGCAGTATTTT,CASSQGSATDTQYF
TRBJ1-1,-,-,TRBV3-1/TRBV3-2,TGTGCCAGCAGCCAAGAGGTGACGTTCGGAGCTTTCTTT,CASSQEVTFGAFF
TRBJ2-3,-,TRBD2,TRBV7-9,TGTGCCAGCAGTTGGGCTAGCGGGGGGACAGATACGCAGTATTTT,CASSWASGGTDTQYF
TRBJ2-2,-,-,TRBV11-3,TGTGCCAGCAGCTTAGCGGCCGGGGAGCTGTTTTTT,CASSLAAGELFF
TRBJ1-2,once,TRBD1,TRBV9,TGTGCCAGCAGCGCCACGACAGGGGGCGAAATATTGGGCTACACCTTC,CASSATTGGEILGYTF
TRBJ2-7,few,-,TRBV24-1,TGTGCCACCAGTGACGTACAGGGTTCCGAGTCCGAGCAGTACTTC,CATSDVQGSESEQYF
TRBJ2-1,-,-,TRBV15,TGTGCCACCAGCAGAGCCGGGGGCTCCTCCTACAATGAGCAGTTCTTC,CATSRAGGSSYNEQFF
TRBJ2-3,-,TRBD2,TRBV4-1,TGCGCCAGCAGCCACGGGACTAGCGGGGAGAGAGATACGCAGTATTTT,CASSHGTSGERDTQYF
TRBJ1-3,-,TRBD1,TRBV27,TGTGCCAGCAGTCAAGGACAGGGGGCTGGAAACACCATATATTTT,CASSQGQGAGNTIYF
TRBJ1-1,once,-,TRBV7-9,TGTGCCAGCAGATCCAAAATCAGGGGAACTGAAGCTTTCTTT,CASRSKIRGTEAFF
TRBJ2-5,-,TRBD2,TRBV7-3,TGTGCCAGCAGCTTACGGGGGGGCTTAGAGACCCAGTACTTC,CASSLRGGLETQYF